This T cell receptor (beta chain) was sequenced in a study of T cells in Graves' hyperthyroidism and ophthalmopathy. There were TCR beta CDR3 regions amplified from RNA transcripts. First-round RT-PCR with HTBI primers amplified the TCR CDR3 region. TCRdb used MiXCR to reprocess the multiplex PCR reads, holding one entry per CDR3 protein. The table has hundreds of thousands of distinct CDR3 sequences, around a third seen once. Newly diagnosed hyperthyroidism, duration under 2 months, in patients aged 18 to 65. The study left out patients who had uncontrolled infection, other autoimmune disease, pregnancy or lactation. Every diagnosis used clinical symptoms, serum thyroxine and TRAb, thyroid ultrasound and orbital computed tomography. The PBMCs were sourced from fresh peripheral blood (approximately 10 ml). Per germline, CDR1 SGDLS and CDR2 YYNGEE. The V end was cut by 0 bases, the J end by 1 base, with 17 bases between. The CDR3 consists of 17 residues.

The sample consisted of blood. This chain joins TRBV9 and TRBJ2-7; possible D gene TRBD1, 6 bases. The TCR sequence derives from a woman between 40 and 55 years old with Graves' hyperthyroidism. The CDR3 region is CASSVAPNRELSYEQYF. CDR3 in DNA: TGTGCCAGCAGCGTAGCCCCAAACAGGGAGTTATCCTACGAGCAGTACTTC.